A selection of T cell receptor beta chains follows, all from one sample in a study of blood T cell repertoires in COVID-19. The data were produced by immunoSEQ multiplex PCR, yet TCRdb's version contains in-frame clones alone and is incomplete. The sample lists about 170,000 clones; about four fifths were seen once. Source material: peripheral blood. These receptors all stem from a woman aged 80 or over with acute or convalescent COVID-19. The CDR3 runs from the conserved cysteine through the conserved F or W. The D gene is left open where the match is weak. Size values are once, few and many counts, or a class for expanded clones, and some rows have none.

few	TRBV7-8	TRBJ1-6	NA	CASSRGGDSPLHF	TGTGCCAGCAGCCGTGGGGGGGATTCACCCCTCCACTTT
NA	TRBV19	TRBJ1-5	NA	CASSAAASNQPQHF	TGTGCCAGTAGTGCGGCGGCAAGCAATCAGCCCCAGCATTTT
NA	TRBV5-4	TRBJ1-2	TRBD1	CASSSPGGNGYTF	TGTGCCAGCAGTTCCCCAGGGGGCAATGGCTACACCTTC
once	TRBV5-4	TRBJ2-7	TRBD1	CASSLGQGAYEQYF	TGTGCCAGCAGCTTGGGGCAGGGGGCTTACGAGCAGTACTTC
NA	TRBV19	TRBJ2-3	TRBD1	CASIETGGTDTQYF	TGTGCCAGTATTGAGACAGGGGGCACAGATACGCAGTATTTT
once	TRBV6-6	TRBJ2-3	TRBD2	CASSYARLAPTDTQYF	TGTGCCAGCAGTTACGCTAGACTAGCGCCTACAGATACGCAGTATTTT
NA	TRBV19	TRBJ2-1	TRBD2	CASSKGSSGSSYNEQFF	TGTGCCAGTAGTAAGGGGTCTAGCGGGAGCTCCTACAATGAGCAGTTCTTC
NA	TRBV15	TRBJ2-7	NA	CATSSLGSEQYF	TGTGCCACCAGCAGTCTAGGGAGCGAGCAGTACTTC
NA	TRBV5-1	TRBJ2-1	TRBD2	CASSRSTSPGLAGVTQFF	TGCGCCAGCAGCCGATCAACTTCGCCGGGACTAGCGGGAGTGACGCAGTTCTTC
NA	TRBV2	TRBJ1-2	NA	CASSEASYGYTF	TGTGCCAGCAGTGAGGCCTCCTATGGCTACACCTTC
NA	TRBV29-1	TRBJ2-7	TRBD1	CSAGQGHTYEQYF	TGCAGCGCGGGACAGGGTCACACCTACGAGCAGTACTTC
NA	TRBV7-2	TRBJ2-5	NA	CASSFRSPGGETQYF	TGTGCCAGCAGCTTCCGGTCCCCCGGCGGAGAGACCCAGTACTTC
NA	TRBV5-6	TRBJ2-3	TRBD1	CASSLTGTGDGRNTDTQYF	TGTGCCAGCAGCTTAACCGGGACAGGTGACGGACGGAACACAGATACGCAGTATTTT
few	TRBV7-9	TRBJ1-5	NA	CASSKQGGPQHF	TGTGCCAGCAGCAAACAGGGTGGGCCCCAGCATTTT
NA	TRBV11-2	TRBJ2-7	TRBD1	CASSLGGTGIWEQYF	TGTGCCAGCAGCTTAGGAGGGACAGGGATCTGGGAGCAGTACTTC